A single sample gave rise to the 28 T cell receptor beta chains below, sequenced in a study of blood T cell repertoires in COVID-19 (dated by TCRdb to the early 2020s). The protocol used for the library was the immunoSEQ multiplex PCR assay. TCRdb stores this immuneACCESS table with in-frame sequences only. Part of the clones is absent; in the studies checked, under half of the shortfall reflects unresolved V genes, and no reason is known for the rest. The sample data list 180,000 or so clones, and about 81% of these were observed just once. About 12% of the sample goes to the ten largest clones. Sample: peripheral blood. These receptors all stem from an elderly woman with COVID-19, enrolled during active disease.

This sequence joins TRBV19 and TRBJ2-1, with 10 bases fitting TRBD2. Losses at the gene ends were 8 bases for V and 7 bases for J; bases not matched to a gene: 11. This CDR3 comprises 15 residues. In germline, CDR1 is LNHDA, CDR2 SQIVND (reference sequence). The CDR3 here is CASGSGRNRWNEQFF. The DNA of the CDR3 is TGTGCCAGTGGTAGCGGGAGGAATAGATGGAATGAGCAGTTCTTC.

The chain uses TRBV18 and TRBJ1-5; 10 bases fit TRBD1. Germline V gene lookup returns CDR1 KGHSH and CDR2 LQKENI. The ends lost 2 bases at V and 0 bases at J; junction bases unmatched: 7. The CDR3 consists of 18 residues. CDR3 sequence (DNA): TGTGCCAGCTCACCAATCCGGGACAGGGGAGGTAGCAATCAGCCCCAGCATTTT. Its translation: CASSPIRDRGGSNQPQHF.

The genes are TRBV11-3 and TRBJ1-2, with 9 positions matching TRBD1. The J segment lost 2 bases and the V segment lost 3 bases, leaving 4 bases of the junction unmatched. Per the germline V gene, CDR1 is SGHNT and CDR2 is YENEEA. This CDR3 is built from 15 residues. The CDR3 region is CASSFGTGLNYGYTF. The CDR3 nucleotides read TGTGCCAGCAGCTTTGGGACAGGGCTAAACTATGGCTACACCTTC.

This clone was observed once. The gene calls are TRBV19 and TRBJ2-1, with D perhaps TRBD1 (6 bases). V was shortened by 6 bases and J by 2 bases, with 14 bases between the two germline ends. The CDR3 extends over 15 amino acids. CDR1 and CDR2 (germline): LNHDA, SQIVND (reference sequence). CDR3 residues: CASSPQGIPYNEQFF. DNA for the CDR3: TGTGCCAGTAGCCCTCAGGGGATCCCCTACAATGAGCAGTTCTTC. The full variable domain, completed using reference TRBV19 and TRBJ2-1, is DGGITQSPKYLFRKEGQNVTLSCEQNLNHDAMYWYRQDPGQGLRLIYYSQIVNDFQKGDIAEGYSVSREKKESFPLTVTSAQKNPTAFYLCASSPQGIPYNEQFFGPGTRLTVL.

This chain joins TRBV24-1 and TRBJ1-2, with D uncertain. CDR1 is KGHDR and CDR2 is SFDVKD in the germline V gene. Trimming removed 3 bases at V and 13 bases at J, with 11 bases between. The CDR3 is made up of 11 amino acids. In DNA, the CDR3 is TGTGCCACCAGTGATGGAGTTCTATTCACCTTC. It codes for CATSDGVLFTF.

V gene TRBV19 combines with J gene TRBJ2-6, with a possible D match to TRBD1 (6 bases). V was trimmed by 4 bases and J by 2 bases, leaving 9 bases between them. Germline CDR1 LNHDA, CDR2 SQIVND (reference sequence). CDR3 size: 15 residues. CDR3 in DNA: TGTGCCAGTAGTACCACAGGGACTGGGGCCAACGTCCTGACTTTC. As protein: CASSTTGTGANVLTF.

This clone was seen a handful of times. The chain combines TRBV21-1 with TRBJ1-6; the table's TRBD1 call for D was not verified on the DNA. TRBV21-1 is described as a pseudogene. The CDR3 runs 17 residues. CDR3 DNA sequence: TGTGCCAGCAGCACTGGACAGGGCGTCTCCTATAATTCACCCCTCCACTTT. Its translation is CASSTGQGVSYNSPLHF.

V and J are TRBV5-1 and TRBJ2-1; D call uncertain. The CDR3 is made up of 15 amino acids. Trimming stripped 2 bases from V and 1 base from J, with 10 bases between. The germline V gene has CDR1 SGHRS and CDR2 YFSETQ. The CDR3 DNA sequence: TGCGCCAGCAGCTTAATAGCAGATTCCTACAATGAGCAGTTCTTC. It translates to CASSLIADSYNEQFF.

Only a few counts were recorded for this clone. The genes are TRBV11-1 and TRBJ2-1; TRBD2 might be the D (6 bases). Germline lookup yields CDR1 SGHAT and CDR2 FQDESV (reference sequence). V was clipped by 5 bases and J by 5 bases, with 16 bases between them. This CDR3 has 15 residues. Written as DNA, the CDR3 is TGTGCCAGCAGCGTTCTGGGACTCGAAAACAATGAGCAGTTCTTC. It specifies CASSVLGLENNEQFF.

This rearrangement joins TRBV9 to TRBJ1-3; D might be TRBD1 (6 bases). CDR1 SGDLS and CDR2 YYNGEE come from the germline V gene. The CDR3 loop spans 14 amino acids. The V end was cut by 5 bases, the J end by 3 bases, with 12 bases between. CDR3 bases: TGTGCCAGCAGAAAGGGACAAAATGGAAACACCATATATTTT. Translated: CASRKGQNGNTIYF.

The J gene is TRBJ2-7, the V gene TRBV5-1; 11 bases are shared with TRBD1. The CDR3 is 15 amino acids. Germline V gene sequence: CDR1 SGHRS, CDR2 YFSETQ. Germline trimming cut 2 bases from V and 3 bases from J; bases unmatched to any gene: 4. The CDR3 region has the DNA TGCGCCAGCAGCTTCAGGACAGGGGGCATCTACGAGCAGTACTTC. This translates into CASSFRTGGIYEQYF.

The gene calls are TRBV7-9 and TRBJ2-3; TRBD1 might be the D (5 bases). The V and J ends lost 5 bases and 2 bases respectively, with 11 bases between them. CDR1 is SEHNR and CDR2 is FQNEAQ in the germline V gene (reference sequence). The CDR3 is 14 residues long. CDR3 amino acids: CASSPDRHTDTQYF. The CDR3 nucleotides read TGTGCCAGCAGCCCCGACAGACACACAGATACGCAGTATTTT.

The chain is built from TRBV30 and TRBJ1-6; maybe TRBD1 (5 bases). V dropped 3 bases and J dropped 3 bases, with 15 bases sitting between them. The CDR3 has 16 amino acids. CDR1 is GTSNPN and CDR2 is SVGIG in the germline V gene (reference sequence). CDR3 loop: CAWRTELRFYNSPLHF. In DNA form, the CDR3 reads TGTGCCTGGAGGACAGAGCTTCGTTTCTATAATTCACCCCTCCACTTT.

This clone appeared a few times. This chain connects TRBV29-1 to TRBJ2-1; the D gene is possibly TRBD1 (7 bases). V was trimmed by 6 bases and J by 4 bases, leaving 16 bases between them. Germline assignment: CDR1 SQVTM and CDR2 ANQGSEA. This CDR3 is 14 amino acids long. The DNA for the CDR3 is TGCAGCGTGGGCGGGACAGTGCTTTACAATGAGCAGTTCTTC. Its translation: CSVGGTVLYNEQFF.

This chain links TRBV11-2 with TRBJ2-7; 8 bases line up with TRBD1. The germline V gene has CDR1 SGHAT and CDR2 FQNNGV. Trimming took 4 bases from V and 7 from J; bases not matched to a gene: 3. The CDR3 loop spans 12 amino acids. In DNA, the CDR3 is TGTGCCAGCAGCTGGACAGGGCGGGAGCAGTACTTC. As protein: CASSWTGREQYF.

The chain links TRBV7-2 to TRBJ2-5, with 10 positions matching TRBD1. CDR3 length equals 14 residues. CDR1 SGHTA and CDR2 FQGNSA come from the germline V gene. The V and J ends lost 6 bases and 4 bases, in that order; junction bases with no gene match: 5. CDR3 region: CASRRQGAGETQYF. In DNA, the CDR3 is TGTGCCAGCAGGCGACAGGGGGCGGGAGAGACCCAGTACTTC.

This clone was counted between two and nine times. In nucleotides, the CDR3 is TGTGCCAGCAGTGACCCCGGGGGGGGATACACCGGGGAGCTGTTTTTT. Translating it yields CASSDPGGGYTGELFF. The gene calls are TRBV9 and TRBJ2-2, with TRBD2 matching 8 bases. Per the germline V gene, CDR1 is SGDLS and CDR2 is YYNGEE. This CDR3 contains 16 residues. The V and J ends lost 5 bases and 3 bases, in that order; junction bases with no gene match: 9. The full variable domain, with the rest looked up from reference TRBV9 and TRBJ2-2, is DSGVTQTPKHLITATGQRVTLRCSPRSGDLSVYWYQQSLDQGLQFLIQYYNGEERAKGNILERFSAQQFPDLHSELNLSSLELGDSALYFCASSDPGGGYTGELFFGEGSRLTVL.

This rearrangement joins TRBV6-2 or TRBV6-3 to TRBJ2-1, with D perhaps matching TRBD2 (5 bases). The CDR3 covers 15 residues. Trimming took 6 bases from V and 1 from J, leaving 13 bases between them. In germline, CDR1 is MNHEY, CDR2 SVGEGT. As DNA, the CDR3 is TGTGCCAGCAGCTCCGAGGGCCGGTCCTACAATGAGCAGTTCTTC. Amino acid sequence: CASSSEGRSYNEQFF.

The chain has TRBV2 and TRBJ2-1; 8 bases match TRBD1. Germline V gene lookup returns CDR1 SNHLY and CDR2 FYNNEI. This CDR3 is built from 14 residues. V was clipped by 5 bases and J by 5 bases; unmatched bases: 5. CDR3 coding DNA: TGTGCCAGCAGTTTAAGGACAGGGAACAATGAGCAGTTCTTC. Translation gives CASSLRTGNNEQFF.

The J gene is TRBJ2-7, the V gene TRBV7-8, with 13 bases fitting TRBD2. After removal of 3 bases from V and 5 bases from J, the junction contained 4 bases not matched to a gene. The CDR3 has 15 residues. From germline, CDR1 is SGHVS and CDR2 FQNEAQ. For the CDR3, the DNA is TGTGCCAGCAGCTTCGGGACTAGCGGGACCGACGAGCAGTACTTC. Its protein product is CASSFGTSGTDEQYF.

As for this clone: One junction end does not reproduce the germline sequence, and a read error may be involved. The same CDR3 can be traced to other DNA sequences in this sample. The V and J genes are TRBV11-3 and TRBJ2-7, with TRBD1 identical over 9 bases. The germline V gene has CDR1 SGHNT and CDR2 YENEEA. The CDR3 is 15 residues long. This chain's CDR3 is CASSSKRTGADEQYF. DNA of the CDR3: TGTGCCAGCAGCTCGAAACGGACAGGGGCTGACGAACAGTACTTC.

J is TRBJ2-1 and V is TRBV19, with a possible D match to TRBD2 (6 bases). The V gene's germline CDR1 is LNHDA and CDR2 SQIVND (reference sequence). This CDR3 spans 15 amino acids. Trimming cost V 3 bases and J 2 bases, with 11 bases left between them. CDR3 sequence: CASSIERAAYNEQFF. CDR3 coding DNA: TGTGCCAGTAGTATTGAGCGGGCCGCCTACAATGAGCAGTTCTTC.

The chain joins TRBV5-1 to TRBJ2-5; D is perhaps TRBD2 (5 bases). The germline V gene has CDR1 SGHRS and CDR2 YFSETQ. The CDR3 consists of 14 residues. Deletions cut 0 bases from V and 5 bases from J, with 11 bases between. CDR3 bases: TGCGCCAGCAGCTTGGAGGGTAGCGCTGAGACCCAGTACTTC. Its protein product is CASSLEGSAETQYF.

This clone came up a few times. The chain is built from TRBV3-1 (or the pseudogene TRBV3-2) and TRBJ2-1, with 8 nucleotides matching TRBD1. Germline CDR1 reads LGHDT; CDR2 reads YNNKEL (reference sequence). Trimming cost V 3 bases and J 6 bases; bases outside gene matches: 7. This CDR3 has 15 residues. The DNA for the CDR3 is TGTGCCAGCAGCCAGGACAGGGTTAGGGGCAATGAGCAGTTCTTC. This gives the protein CASSQDRVRGNEQFF.

The chain uses TRBV27 and TRBJ1-1; D is ambiguous. V dropped 2 bases and J dropped 1 base, with 8 bases sitting between them. Germline CDR1 is MNHEY and CDR2 is SMNVEV (reference sequence). This CDR3 has 14 residues. The CDR3 loop is CASSLVAGNTEAFF. The DNA for the CDR3 is TGTGCCAGCAGTTTAGTGGCAGGGAACACTGAAGCTTTCTTT.

This clone came up a few times. This rearrangement joins TRBV28 to TRBJ1-3; no firm D call. Trimming stripped 10 bases from V and 0 bases from J, with 13 bases between. Germline values: CDR1 MDHEN, CDR2 SYDVKM. The CDR3 runs 14 residues. Here the CDR3 DNA reads TGTGCCACCTTAAACGGGGACTCTGGAAACACCATATATTTT. Translated, it gives CATLNGDSGNTIYF.

The J gene is TRBJ2-4, the V gene TRBV7-2; 9 bases map to TRBD2. CDR1 SGHTA and CDR2 FQGNSA come from the germline V gene. The CDR3 runs 13 residues. Unmatched junction bases numbered 8, after V lost 1 base and J lost 16 bases. The CDR3 here is CASSLEAREGRYF. The DNA for the CDR3 is TGTGCCAGCAGCTTAGAAGCGCGGGAGGGCCGCTACTTC.

The chain employs TRBV6-2 or TRBV6-3 and TRBJ1-5, with D possibly being TRBD1 (6 bases). CDR1 and CDR2 (germline): MNHEY, SVGEGT. This CDR3 contains 19 residues. The ends were cut back, 4 bases at V and 0 bases at J, with 22 bases in the middle. The CDR3 loop reads CASSFSEGKQGYSNQPQHF. In nucleotides, the CDR3 is TGTGCCAGCAGTTTTTCCGAGGGGAAACAGGGATATAGCAATCAGCCCCAGCATTTT.